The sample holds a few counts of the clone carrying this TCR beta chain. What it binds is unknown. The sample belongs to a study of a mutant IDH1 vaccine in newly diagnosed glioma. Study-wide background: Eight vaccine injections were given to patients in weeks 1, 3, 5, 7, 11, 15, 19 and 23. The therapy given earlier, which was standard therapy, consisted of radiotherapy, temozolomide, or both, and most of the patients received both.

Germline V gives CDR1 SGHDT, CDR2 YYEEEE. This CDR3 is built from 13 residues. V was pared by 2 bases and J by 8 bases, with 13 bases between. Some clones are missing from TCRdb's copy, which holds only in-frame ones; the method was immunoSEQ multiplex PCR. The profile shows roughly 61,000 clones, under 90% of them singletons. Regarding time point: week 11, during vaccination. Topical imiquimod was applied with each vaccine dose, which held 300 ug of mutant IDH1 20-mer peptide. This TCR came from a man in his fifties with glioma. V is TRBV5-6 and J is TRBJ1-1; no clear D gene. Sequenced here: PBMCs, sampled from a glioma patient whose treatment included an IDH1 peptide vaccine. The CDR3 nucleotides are TGTGCCAGCAGCTTAGTGTCGGTAGGAGAAGCTTTCTTT. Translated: CASSLVSVGEAFF.